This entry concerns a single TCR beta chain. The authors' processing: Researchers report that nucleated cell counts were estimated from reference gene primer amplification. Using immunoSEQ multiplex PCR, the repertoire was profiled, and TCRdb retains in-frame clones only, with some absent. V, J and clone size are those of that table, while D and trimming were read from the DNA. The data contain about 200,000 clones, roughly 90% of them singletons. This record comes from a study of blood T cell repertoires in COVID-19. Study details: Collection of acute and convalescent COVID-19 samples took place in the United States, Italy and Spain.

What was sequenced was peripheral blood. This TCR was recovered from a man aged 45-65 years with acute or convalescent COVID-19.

In DNA, the CDR3 is TGTGCCAGCTCACCATCAGGGGTGGATGAAAAACTGTTTTTT. This gives the protein CASSPSGVDEKLFF. The genes are TRBV18 and TRBJ1-4, with D perhaps TRBD1 (6 bases). The CDR3 length is 14 residues. Germline values: CDR1 KGHSH, CDR2 LQKENI. V lost 2 bases to trimming and J lost 6 bases, with 10 bases between them.